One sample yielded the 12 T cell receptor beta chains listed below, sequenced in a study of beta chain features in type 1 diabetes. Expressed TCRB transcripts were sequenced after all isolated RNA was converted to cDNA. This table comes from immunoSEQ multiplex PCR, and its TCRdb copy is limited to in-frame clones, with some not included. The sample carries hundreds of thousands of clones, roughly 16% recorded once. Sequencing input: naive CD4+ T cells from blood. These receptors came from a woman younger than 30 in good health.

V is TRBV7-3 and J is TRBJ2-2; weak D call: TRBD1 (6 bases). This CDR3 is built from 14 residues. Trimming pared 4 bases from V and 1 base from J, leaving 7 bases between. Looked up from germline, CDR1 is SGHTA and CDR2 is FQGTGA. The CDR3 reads CASSSGQNTGELFF. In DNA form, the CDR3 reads TGTGCCAGCAGCTCGGGACAGAACACCGGGGAGCTGTTTTTT.

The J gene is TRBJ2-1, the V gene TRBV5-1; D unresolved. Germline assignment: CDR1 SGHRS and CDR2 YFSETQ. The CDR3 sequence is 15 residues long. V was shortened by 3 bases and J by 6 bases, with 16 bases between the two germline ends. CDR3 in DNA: TGCGCCAGCAGCTCCCCTGGAACGGCTGGCAATGAGCAGTTCTTC. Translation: CASSSPGTAGNEQFF. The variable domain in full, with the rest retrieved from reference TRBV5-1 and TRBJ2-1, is KAGVTQTPRYLIKTRGQQVTLSCSPISGHRSVSWYQQTPGQGLQFLFEYFSETQRNKGNFPGRFSGRQFSNSRSEMNVSTLELGDSALYLCASSSPGTAGNEQFFGPGTRLTVL.

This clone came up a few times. Here the CDR3 reads CASSWKALGEQFF. CDR3 bases: TGCGCCAGCAGCTGGAAGGCGCTCGGTGAGCAGTTCTTC. The chain employs TRBV5-1 and TRBJ2-1; D gene ambiguous. Trimming cost V 3 bases and J 9 bases, with 13 bases left between them. The germline V gene has CDR1 SGHRS and CDR2 YFSETQ. The CDR3 spans 13 residues.

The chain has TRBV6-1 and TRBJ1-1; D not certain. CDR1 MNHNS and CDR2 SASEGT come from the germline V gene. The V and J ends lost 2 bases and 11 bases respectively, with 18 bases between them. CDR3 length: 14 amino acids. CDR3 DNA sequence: TGTGCCAGCAGTGAACATTGGACGGCGTCTTCGGCTTTCTTT. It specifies CASSEHWTASSAFF.

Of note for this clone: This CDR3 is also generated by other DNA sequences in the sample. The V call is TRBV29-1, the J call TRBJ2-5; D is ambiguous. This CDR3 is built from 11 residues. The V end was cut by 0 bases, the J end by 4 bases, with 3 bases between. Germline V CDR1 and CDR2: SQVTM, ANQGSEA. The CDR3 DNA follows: TGCAGCGTTGAAGATTTAGAGACCCAGTACTTC. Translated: CSVEDLETQYF.

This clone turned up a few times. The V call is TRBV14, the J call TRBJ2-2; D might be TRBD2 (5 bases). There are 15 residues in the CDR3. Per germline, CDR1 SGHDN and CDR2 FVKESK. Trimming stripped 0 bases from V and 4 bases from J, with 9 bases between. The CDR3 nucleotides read TGTGCCAGCAGCCAAGATCTAGGAGGCACCGGGGAGCTGTTTTTT. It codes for CASSQDLGGTGELFF.

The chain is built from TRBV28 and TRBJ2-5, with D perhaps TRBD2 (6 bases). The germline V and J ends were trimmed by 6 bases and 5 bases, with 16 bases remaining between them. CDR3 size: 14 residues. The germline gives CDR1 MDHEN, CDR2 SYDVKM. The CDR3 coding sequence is TGTGCCAGCAGCCTAACTAGCTTTCGGGAGACCCAGTACTTC. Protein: CASSLTSFRETQYF.

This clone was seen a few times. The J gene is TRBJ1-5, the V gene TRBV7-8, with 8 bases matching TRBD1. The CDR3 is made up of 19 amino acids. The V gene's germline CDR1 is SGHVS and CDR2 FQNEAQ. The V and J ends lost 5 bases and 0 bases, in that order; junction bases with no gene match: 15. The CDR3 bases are TGTGCCAGCAGCCTCAGGCCCCGGGACAGGAGTTATAGCAATCAGCCCCAGCATTTT. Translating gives CASSLRPRDRSYSNQPQHF.

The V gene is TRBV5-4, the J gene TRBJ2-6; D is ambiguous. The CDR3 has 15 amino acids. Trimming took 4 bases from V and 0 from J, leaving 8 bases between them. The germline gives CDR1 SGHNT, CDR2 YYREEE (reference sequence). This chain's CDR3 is CASSGVSSGANVLTF. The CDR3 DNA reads TGTGCCAGCAGCGGGGTGTCCTCTGGGGCCAACGTCCTGACTTTC.

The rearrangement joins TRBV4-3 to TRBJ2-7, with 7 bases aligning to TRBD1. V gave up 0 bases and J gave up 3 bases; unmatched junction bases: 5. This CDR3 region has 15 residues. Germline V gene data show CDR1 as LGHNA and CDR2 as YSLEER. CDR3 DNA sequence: TGCGCCAGCAGCCAAGATTCCAGGGGGAACTACGAGCAGTACTTC. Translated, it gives CASSQDSRGNYEQYF.

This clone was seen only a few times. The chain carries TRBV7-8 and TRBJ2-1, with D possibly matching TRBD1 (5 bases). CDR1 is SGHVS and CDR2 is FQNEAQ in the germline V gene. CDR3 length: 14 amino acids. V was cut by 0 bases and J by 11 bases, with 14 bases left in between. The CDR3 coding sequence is TGTGCCAGCAGCTTAGCGGGTCAGGGTTCACAGCAGTTCTTC. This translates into CASSLAGQGSQQFF.

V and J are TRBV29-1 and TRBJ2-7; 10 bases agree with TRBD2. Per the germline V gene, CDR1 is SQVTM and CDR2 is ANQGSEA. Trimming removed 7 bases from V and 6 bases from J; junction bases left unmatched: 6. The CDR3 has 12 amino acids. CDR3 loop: CSASSGSGEQYF. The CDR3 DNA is TGCAGCGCCTCTAGCGGGAGTGGCGAGCAGTACTTC.